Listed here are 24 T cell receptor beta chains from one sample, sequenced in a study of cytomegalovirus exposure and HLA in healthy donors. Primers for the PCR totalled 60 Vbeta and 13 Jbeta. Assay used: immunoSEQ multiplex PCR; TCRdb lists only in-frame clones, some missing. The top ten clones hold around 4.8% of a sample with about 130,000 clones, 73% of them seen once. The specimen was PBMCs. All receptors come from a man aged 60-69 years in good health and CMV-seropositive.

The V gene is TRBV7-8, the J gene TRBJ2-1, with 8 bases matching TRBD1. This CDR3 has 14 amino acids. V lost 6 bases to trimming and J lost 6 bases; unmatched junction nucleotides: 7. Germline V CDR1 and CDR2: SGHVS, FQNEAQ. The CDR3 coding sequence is TGTGCCAGCAGTAGGACAGGGATATTCAATGAGCAGTTCTTC. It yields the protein CASSRTGIFNEQFF.

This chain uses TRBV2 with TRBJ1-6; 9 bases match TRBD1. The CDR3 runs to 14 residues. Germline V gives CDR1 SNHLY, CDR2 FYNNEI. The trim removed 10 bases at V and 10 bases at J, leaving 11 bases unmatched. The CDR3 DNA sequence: TGTGCCACTTTGGGACAGGGTTCGGAATCACCCCTCCACTTT. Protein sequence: CATLGQGSESPLHF. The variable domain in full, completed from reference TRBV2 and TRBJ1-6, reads EPEVTQTPSHQVTQMGQEVILRCVPISNHLYFYWYRQILGQKVEFLVSFYNNEISEKSEIFDDQFSVERPDGSNFTLKIRSTKLEDSAMYFCATLGQGSESPLHFGNGTRLTVT.

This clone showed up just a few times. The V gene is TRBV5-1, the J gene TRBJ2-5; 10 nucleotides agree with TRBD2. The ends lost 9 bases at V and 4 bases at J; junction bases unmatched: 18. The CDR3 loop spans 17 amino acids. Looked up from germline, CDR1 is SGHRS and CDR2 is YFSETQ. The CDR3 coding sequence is TGCGCCACCGCACGGGATCCTAGCGGGGGATTCGGAGAGACCCAGTACTTC. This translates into CATARDPSGGFGETQYF.

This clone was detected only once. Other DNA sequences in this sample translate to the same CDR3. The CDR3 coding sequence is TGTGCCACCTGGGGGCAGCCGAACACTGAAGCTTTCTTT. It yields the protein CATWGQPNTEAFF. The chain employs TRBV6-5 and TRBJ1-1; tentatively, D is TRBD1 (6 bases). CDR3 length equals 13 residues. Trimming cost V 10 bases and J 1 base, with 13 bases left between them. Germline CDR1 MNHEY, CDR2 SVGAGI.

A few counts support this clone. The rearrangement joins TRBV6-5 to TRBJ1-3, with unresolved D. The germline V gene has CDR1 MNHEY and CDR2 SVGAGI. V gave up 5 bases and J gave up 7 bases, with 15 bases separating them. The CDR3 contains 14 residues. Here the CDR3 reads CASSVRQVRNTIYF. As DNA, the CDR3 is TGTGCCAGCAGTGTCAGACAAGTAAGGAACACCATATATTTT.

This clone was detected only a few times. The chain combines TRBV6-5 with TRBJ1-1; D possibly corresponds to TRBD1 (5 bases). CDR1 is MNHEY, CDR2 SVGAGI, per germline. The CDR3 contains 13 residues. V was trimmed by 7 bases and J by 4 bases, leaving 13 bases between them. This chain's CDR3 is CASTRDGGTEAFF. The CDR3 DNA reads TGTGCCAGCACCCGGGACGGGGGCACTGAAGCTTTCTTT.

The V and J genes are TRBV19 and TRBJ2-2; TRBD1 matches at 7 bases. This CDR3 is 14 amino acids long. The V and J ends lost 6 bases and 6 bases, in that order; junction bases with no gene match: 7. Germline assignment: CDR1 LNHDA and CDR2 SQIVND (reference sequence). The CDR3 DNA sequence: TGTGCCAGTAGATTCGACAGGGAGTCCGGGGAGCTGTTTTTT. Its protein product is CASRFDRESGELFF.

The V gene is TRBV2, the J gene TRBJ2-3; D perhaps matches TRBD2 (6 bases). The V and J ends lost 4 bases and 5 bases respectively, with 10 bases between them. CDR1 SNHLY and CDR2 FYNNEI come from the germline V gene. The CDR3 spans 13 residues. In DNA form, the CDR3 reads TGTGCCAGCAGTGTGGGACTGGGAGATACGCAGTATTTT. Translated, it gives CASSVGLGDTQYF. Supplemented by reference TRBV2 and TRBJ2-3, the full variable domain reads EPEVTQTPSHQVTQMGQEVILRCVPISNHLYFYWYRQILGQKVEFLVSFYNNEISEKSEIFDDQFSVERPDGSNFTLKIRSTKLEDSAMYFCASSVGLGDTQYFGPGTRLTVL.

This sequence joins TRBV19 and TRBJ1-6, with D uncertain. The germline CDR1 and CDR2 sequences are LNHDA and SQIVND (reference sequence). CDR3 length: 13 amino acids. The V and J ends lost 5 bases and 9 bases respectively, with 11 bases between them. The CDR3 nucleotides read TGTGCCAGTAGTTCCGGGGTTGGTTCACCCCTCCACTTT. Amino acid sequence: CASSSGVGSPLHF. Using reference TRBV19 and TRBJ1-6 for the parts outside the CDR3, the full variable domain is DGGITQSPKYLFRKEGQNVTLSCEQNLNHDAMYWYRQDPGQGLRLIYYSQIVNDFQKGDIAEGYSVSREKKESFPLTVTSAQKNPTAFYLCASSSGVGSPLHFGNGTRLTVT.

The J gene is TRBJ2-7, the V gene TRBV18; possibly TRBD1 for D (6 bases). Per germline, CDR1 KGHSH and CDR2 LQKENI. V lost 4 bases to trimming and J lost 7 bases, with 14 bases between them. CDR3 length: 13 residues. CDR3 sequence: CASSLYTGYEQYF. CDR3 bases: TGTGCCAGCTCACTCTATACAGGGTATGAGCAGTACTTC. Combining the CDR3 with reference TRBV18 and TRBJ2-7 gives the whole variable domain NAGVMQNPRHLVRRRGQEARLRCSPMKGHSHVYWYRQLPEEGLKFMVYLQKENIIDESGMPKERFSAEFPKEGPSILRIQQVVRGDSAAYFCASSLYTGYEQYFGPGTRLTVT.

The CDR3 reads CASSNPPGGNTGELFF. Here the CDR3 DNA reads TGTGCCAGCAGCAACCCCCCGGGGGGAAACACCGGGGAGCTGTTTTTT. The chain is built from TRBV5-4 and TRBJ2-2; 7 nucleotides align to TRBD2. Unmatched junction bases numbered 8, after V lost 4 bases and J lost 2 bases. The germline V gene has CDR1 SGHNT and CDR2 YYREEE (reference sequence). The CDR3 is 16 residues long.

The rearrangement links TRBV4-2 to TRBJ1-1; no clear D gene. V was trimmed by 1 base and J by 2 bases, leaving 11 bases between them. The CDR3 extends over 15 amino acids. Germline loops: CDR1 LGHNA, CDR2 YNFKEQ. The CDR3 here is CASSQGIVRNTEAFF. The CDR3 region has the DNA TGTGCCAGCAGCCAAGGAATCGTCAGAAACACTGAAGCTTTCTTT.

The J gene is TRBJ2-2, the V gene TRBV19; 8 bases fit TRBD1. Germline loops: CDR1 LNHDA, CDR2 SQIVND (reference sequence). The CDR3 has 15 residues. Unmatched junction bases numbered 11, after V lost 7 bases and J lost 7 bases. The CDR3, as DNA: TGTGCCAGTACCAGATTACAGGGGGAGGACGGGGAGCTGTTTTTT. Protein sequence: CASTRLQGEDGELFF.

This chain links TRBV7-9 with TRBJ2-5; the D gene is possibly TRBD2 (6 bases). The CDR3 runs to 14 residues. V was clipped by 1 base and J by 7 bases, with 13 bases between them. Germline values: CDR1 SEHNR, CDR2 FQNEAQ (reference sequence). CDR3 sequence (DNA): TGTGCCAGCAGCTTAGGGGGACTCCCTACGACCCAGTACTTC. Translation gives CASSLGGLPTTQYF. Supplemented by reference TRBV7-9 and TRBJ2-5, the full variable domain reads DTGVSQNPRHKITKRGQNVTFRCDPISEHNRLYWYRQTLGQGPEFLTYFQNEAQLEKSRLLSDRFSAERPKGSFSTLEIQRTEQGDSAMYLCASSLGGLPTTQYFGPGTRLLVL.

CDR3 bases: TGCGCCAGCAGCTCGATAGCGGGGTCCTACAATGAGCAGTTCTTC. Its protein product is CASSSIAGSYNEQFF. The gene calls are TRBV5-1 and TRBJ2-1; TRBD2 agrees at 8 bases. The trim removed 3 bases at V and 1 base at J, leaving 3 bases unmatched. There are 15 residues in the CDR3. Germline values: CDR1 SGHRS, CDR2 YFSETQ.

The CDR3 nucleotides read TGCGCCAGCAGCTTGGTACCGGGACAGGGGTACAATGAGCAGTTCTTC. Protein: CASSLVPGQGYNEQFF. The V and J genes are TRBV5-1 and TRBJ2-1, with TRBD1 identical over 10 bases. Germline trimming cut 0 bases from V and 4 bases from J; bases unmatched to any gene: 4. Germline CDR1 SGHRS, CDR2 YFSETQ. The CDR3 contains 16 residues.

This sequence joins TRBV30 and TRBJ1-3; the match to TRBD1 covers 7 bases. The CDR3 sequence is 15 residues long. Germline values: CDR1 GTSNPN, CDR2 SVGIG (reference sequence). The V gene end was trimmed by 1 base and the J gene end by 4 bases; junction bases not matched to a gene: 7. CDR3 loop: CAWSGLTGWGNTIYF. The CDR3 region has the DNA TGTGCCTGGAGTGGCCTGACAGGGTGGGGAAACACCATATATTTT.

CDR3 protein: CASSLVGSNSKNIQYF. CDR3 DNA: TGTGCCAGCAGCTTAGTCGGTAGCAACTCCAAAAACATTCAGTACTTC. The chain couples TRBV7-9 to TRBJ2-4; D call uncertain. The CDR3 sequence is 16 residues long. Trimming cost V 1 base and J 2 bases, with 12 bases left between them. Germline CDR1 SEHNR, CDR2 FQNEAQ (reference sequence).

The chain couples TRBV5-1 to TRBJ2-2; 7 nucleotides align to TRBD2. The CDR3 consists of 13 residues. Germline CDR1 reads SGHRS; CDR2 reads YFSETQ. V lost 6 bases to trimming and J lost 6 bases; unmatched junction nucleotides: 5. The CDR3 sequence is CASNGGDPGELFF. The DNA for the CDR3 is TGCGCCAGCAATGGGGGGGACCCCGGGGAGCTGTTTTTT.

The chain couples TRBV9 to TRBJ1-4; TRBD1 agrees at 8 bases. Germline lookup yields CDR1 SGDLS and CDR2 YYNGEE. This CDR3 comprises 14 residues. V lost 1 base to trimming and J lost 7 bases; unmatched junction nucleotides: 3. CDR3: CASSVQGAPEKLFF. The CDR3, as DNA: TGTGCCAGCAGCGTACAGGGGGCGCCTGAAAAACTGTTTTTT.

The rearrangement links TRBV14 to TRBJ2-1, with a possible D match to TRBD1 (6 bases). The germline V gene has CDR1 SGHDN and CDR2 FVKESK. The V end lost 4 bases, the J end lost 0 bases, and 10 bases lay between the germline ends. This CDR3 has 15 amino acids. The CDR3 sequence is CASSPAGVSYNEQFF. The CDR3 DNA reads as TGTGCCAGCAGCCCGGCAGGGGTCTCCTACAATGAGCAGTTCTTC.

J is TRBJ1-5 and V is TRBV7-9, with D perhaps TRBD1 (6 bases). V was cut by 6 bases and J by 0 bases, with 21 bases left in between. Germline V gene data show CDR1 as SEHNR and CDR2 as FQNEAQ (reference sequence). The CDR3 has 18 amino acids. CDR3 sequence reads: CASRTRTASAYSNQPQHF. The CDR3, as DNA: TGTGCCAGCAGAACGAGGACAGCCAGTGCCTATAGCAATCAGCCCCAGCATTTT.

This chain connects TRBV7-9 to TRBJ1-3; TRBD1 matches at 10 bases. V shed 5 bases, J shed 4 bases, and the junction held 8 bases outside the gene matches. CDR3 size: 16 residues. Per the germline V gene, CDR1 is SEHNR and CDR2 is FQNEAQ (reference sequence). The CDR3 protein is CASSPRQGAGGNTIYF. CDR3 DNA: TGTGCCAGCAGCCCACGACAGGGGGCAGGCGGAAACACCATATATTTT.

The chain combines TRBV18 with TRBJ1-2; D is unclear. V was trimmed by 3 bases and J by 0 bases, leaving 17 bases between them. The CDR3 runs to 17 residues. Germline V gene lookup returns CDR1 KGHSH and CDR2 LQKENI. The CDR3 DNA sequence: TGTGCCAGCTCACCGGCGGCGGGGAGAGAAACTAACTATGGCTACACCTTC. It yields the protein CASSPAAGRETNYGYTF.